This T cell receptor beta chain was captured by sequencing in a study of shared clonotypes between healthy human individuals. Germline V CDR1 and CDR2: SGHRS, YFSETQ. Unmatched junction bases numbered 21, after V lost 5 bases and J lost 7 bases. The CDR3 length is 17 residues. It was at deep level that the assay was run. Libraries were prepared by immunoSEQ multiplex PCR; TCRdb keeps only in-frame clonotypes and omits some of them. This sample has 550,000 to 700,000 clones, with 55% to 85% found just once. This sequence originates from a young woman in good health. This rearrangement joins TRBV5-1 to TRBJ2-7; 7 bases map to TRBD1. The specimen was memory CD4+ T cells sorted from blood. Subset described: CD45RA-negative fraction. Written as DNA, the CDR3 is TGCGCCAGCAGTTTGCCGCCTCCGACAGGGCCCACTTGGGAGCAGTACTTC. Its translation: CASSLPPPTGPTWEQYF.